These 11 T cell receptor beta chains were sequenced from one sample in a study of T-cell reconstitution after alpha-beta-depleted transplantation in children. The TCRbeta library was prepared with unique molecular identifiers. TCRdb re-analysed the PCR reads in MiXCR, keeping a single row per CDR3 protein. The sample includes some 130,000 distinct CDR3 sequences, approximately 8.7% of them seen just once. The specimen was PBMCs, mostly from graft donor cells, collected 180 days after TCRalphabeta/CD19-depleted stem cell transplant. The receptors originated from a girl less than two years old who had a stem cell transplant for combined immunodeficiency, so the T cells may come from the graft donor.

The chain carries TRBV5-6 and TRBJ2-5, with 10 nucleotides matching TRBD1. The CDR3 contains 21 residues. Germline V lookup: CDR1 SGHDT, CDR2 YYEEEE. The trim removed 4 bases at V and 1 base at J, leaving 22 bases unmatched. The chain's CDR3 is CASSPPGTGAFLPSRQETQYF. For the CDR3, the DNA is TGTGCCAGCAGCCCCCCAGGGACAGGGGCCTTCCTTCCGTCCCGCCAAGAGACCCAGTACTTC.

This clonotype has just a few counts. Here the CDR3 reads CASSLGTLNQPQHF. CDR3 coding DNA: TGTGCCAGCAGCTTAGGGACTCTCAATCAGCCCCAGCATTTT. This sequence joins TRBV7-8 and TRBJ1-5; D remains unclear. Germline CDR1 is SGHVS and CDR2 is FQNEAQ. V was clipped by 1 base and J by 3 bases, with 7 bases between them. CDR3 length equals 14 residues.

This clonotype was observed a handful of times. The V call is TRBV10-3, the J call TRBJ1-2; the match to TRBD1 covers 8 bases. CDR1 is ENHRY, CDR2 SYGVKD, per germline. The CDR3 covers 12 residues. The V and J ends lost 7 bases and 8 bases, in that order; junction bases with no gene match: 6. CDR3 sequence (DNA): TGTGCCATCACCCAGGGGGCTGAGGGCTACACCTTC. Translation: CAITQGAEGYTF.

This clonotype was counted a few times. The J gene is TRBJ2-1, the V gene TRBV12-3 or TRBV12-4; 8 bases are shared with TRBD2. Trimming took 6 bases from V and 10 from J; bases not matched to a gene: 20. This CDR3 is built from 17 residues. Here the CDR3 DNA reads TGTGCCAGCAGCCCCGACGGGGGACTAGGGGGATGGGTCGAGCAGTTCTTC. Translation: CASSPDGGLGGWVEQFF.

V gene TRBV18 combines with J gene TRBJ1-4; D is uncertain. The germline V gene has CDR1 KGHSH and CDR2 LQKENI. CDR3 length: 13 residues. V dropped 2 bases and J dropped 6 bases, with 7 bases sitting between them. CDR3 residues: CASSPSLYEKLFF. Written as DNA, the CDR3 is TGTGCCAGCTCACCATCGTTGTATGAAAAACTGTTTTTT.

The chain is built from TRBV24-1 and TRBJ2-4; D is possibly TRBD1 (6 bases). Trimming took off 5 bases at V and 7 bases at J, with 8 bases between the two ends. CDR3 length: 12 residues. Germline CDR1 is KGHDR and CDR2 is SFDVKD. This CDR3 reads CATSGDTNIQYF. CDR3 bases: TGTGCCACCAGTGGGGACACGAACATTCAGTACTTC.

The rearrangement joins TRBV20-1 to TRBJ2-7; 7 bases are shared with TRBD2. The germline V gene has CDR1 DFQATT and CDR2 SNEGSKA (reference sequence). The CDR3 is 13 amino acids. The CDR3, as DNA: TGCAGCGCGTTGGGAGGGAGCTCCTACGAGCAGTACTTC. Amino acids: CSALGGSSYEQYF.

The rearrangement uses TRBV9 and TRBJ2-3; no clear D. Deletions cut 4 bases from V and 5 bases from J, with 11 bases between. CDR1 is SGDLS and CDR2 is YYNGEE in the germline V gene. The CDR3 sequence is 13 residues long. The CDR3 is CASSPQGRDTQYF. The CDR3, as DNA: TGTGCCAGCAGCCCCCAAGGAAGAGATACGCAGTATTTT.

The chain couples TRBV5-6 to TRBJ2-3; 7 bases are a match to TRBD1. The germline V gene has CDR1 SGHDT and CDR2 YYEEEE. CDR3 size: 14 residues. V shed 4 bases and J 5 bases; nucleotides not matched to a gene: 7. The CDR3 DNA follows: TGTGCCAGCAGCCGGGACAGCCCCCGAGATACGCAGTATTTT. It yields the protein CASSRDSPRDTQYF.

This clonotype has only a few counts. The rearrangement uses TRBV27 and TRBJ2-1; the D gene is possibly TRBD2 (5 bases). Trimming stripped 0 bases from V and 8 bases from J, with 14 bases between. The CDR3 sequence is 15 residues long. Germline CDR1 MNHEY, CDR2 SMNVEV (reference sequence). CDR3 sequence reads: CASSLSAGLGDEQFF. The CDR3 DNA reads TGTGCCAGCAGTTTATCCGCCGGACTTGGCGATGAGCAGTTCTTC.

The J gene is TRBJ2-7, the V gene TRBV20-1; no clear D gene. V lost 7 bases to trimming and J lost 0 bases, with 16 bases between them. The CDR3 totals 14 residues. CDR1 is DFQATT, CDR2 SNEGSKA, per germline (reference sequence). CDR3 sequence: CSGEEPRSSYEQYF. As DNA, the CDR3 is TGCAGTGGCGAAGAACCTCGGAGCTCCTACGAGCAGTACTTC.